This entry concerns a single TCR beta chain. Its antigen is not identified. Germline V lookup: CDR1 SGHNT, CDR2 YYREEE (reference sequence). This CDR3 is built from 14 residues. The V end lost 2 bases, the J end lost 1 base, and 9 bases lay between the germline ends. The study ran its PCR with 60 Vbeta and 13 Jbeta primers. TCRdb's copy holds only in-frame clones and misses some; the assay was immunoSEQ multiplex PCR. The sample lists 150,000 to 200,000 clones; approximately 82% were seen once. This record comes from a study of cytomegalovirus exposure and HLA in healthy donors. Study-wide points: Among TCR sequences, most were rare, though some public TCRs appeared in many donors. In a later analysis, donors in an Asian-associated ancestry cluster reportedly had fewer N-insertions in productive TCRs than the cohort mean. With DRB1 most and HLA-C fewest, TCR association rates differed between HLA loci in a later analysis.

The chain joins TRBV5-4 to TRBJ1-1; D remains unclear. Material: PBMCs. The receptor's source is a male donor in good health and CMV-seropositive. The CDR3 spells CASSFRDQNTEAFF. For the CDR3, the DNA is TGTGCCAGCAGCTTCCGGGATCAGAACACTGAAGCTTTCTTT.